These 12 T cell receptor beta chains were sequenced from one sample in a study of blood T cell repertoires in COVID-19. This table comes from immunoSEQ multiplex PCR, and its TCRdb copy is limited to in-frame clones, with some not included. The data contain 100,000 to 150,000 clones, approximately 85% of them singletons. Input material: peripheral blood. The origin of the receptors is an elderly woman with COVID-19, enrolled during active disease.

The CDR3 sequence is CASSYPGVGNSQYF. In DNA form, the CDR3 reads TGTGCCAGCAGCTATCCAGGGGTTGGAAACTCGCAGTACTTC. The chain joins TRBV7-9 to TRBJ2-7; D perhaps matches TRBD1 (6 bases). V shed 4 bases and J shed 9 bases, with 19 bases lying between them. The CDR3 is 14 residues long. Germline loops: CDR1 SEHNR, CDR2 FQNEAQ (reference sequence).

The V call is TRBV3-1 (or the pseudogene TRBV3-2), the J call TRBJ1-4; D may be TRBD1 (6 bases). The CDR3 is 15 amino acids. Trimming removed 3 bases at V and 2 bases at J, with 10 bases between. The germline CDR1 and CDR2 sequences are LGHDT and YNNKEL (reference sequence). The CDR3 here is CASSQRGGTNEKLFF. The CDR3 nucleotides are TGTGCCAGCAGCCAGAGGGGGGGGACTAATGAAAAACTGTTTTTT.

The chain joins TRBV28 to TRBJ1-3; no firm D call. The V gene's germline CDR1 is MDHEN and CDR2 SYDVKM. The ends were cut back, 8 bases at V and 0 bases at J, with 14 bases in the middle. The CDR3 covers 15 residues. The CDR3 nucleotides read TGTGCCAGCTTTGGTGTCGGGGACTCTGGAAACACCATATATTTT. The encoded protein is CASFGVGDSGNTIYF. Filled out from reference TRBV28 and TRBJ1-3, the complete variable domain reads DVKVTQSSRYLVKRTGEKVFLECVQDMDHENMFWYRQDPGLGLRLIYFSYDVKMKEKGDIPEGYSVSREKKERFSLILESASTNQTSMYLCASFGVGDSGNTIYFGEGSWLTVV.

Notes on this clone: The same CDR3 also results from other DNA sequences found in this sample. The gene calls are TRBV7-2 and TRBJ2-3; possibly TRBD1 for D (5 bases). This CDR3 has 12 residues. With 2 bases removed from V and 6 bases from J, the gap between germline ends came to 6 bases. In germline, CDR1 is SGHTA, CDR2 FQGNSA. In DNA, the CDR3 is TGTGCCAGCAGCTTACAGGGCGATACGCAGTATTTT. Encoded protein: CASSLQGDTQYF.

In this sample, this clone turned up once. The chain recombines TRBV5-8 with TRBJ1-6; D perhaps matches TRBD1 (6 bases). CDR1 and CDR2 (germline): SGHTS, YDEGEE. Trimming took 0 bases from V and 6 from J, leaving 16 bases between them. The CDR3 spans 17 residues. The CDR3, as DNA: TGTGCCAGCAGCTTGGATGGCAGGGGTTCTCTTAATTCACCCCTCCACTTT. This sequence encodes CASSLDGRGSLNSPLHF.

The gene calls are TRBV5-4 and TRBJ2-1; TRBD2 matches 7 bases. J lost 0 bases, V lost 3 bases, and 9 bases had no gene match. This CDR3 is 17 amino acids long. CDR1 is SGHNT, CDR2 YYREEE, per germline (reference sequence). The chain's CDR3 is CASSSGRLATSYNEQFF. CDR3 in DNA: TGTGCCAGCAGCTCCGGGAGGCTAGCAACCTCCTACAATGAGCAGTTCTTC.

V gene TRBV5-5 combines with J gene TRBJ1-2; no firm D call. This CDR3 comprises 14 residues. CDR1 and CDR2 (germline): SGHKS, YYEKEE (reference sequence). V shed 3 bases and J shed 3 bases, with 12 bases lying between them. CDR3 amino acids: CASSSIRLDYGYTF. The CDR3 DNA reads TGTGCCAGCAGCTCAATCCGACTGGACTATGGCTACACCTTC.

V is TRBV7-2 and J is TRBJ1-5, with D unresolved. Trimming removed 1 base from V and 5 bases from J, with 15 bases in between. CDR3 length: 16 amino acids. The germline V gene encodes CDR1 SGHTA and CDR2 FQGNSA. CDR3 coding DNA: TGTGCCAGCAGCTTAGAATCCCCGAGGGTGGATCAGCCCCAGCATTTT. Translation gives CASSLESPRVDQPQHF.

The rearrangement joins TRBV28 to TRBJ1-2; 7 bases line up with TRBD1. CDR1 and CDR2 (germline): MDHEN, SYDVKM. The CDR3 covers 13 residues. Trimming at V came to 10 bases and at J to 4 bases, leaving 9 bases not matched to a gene. The DNA for the CDR3 is TGTGCCATTGGGACAGATTCCTCCTATGGCTACACCTTC. Translated, it gives CAIGTDSSYGYTF.

The J gene is TRBJ2-7, the V gene TRBV18; 7 nucleotides line up with TRBD2. The ends lost 3 bases at V and 6 bases at J; junction bases unmatched: 2. In germline, CDR1 is KGHSH, CDR2 LQKENI. The CDR3 length is 12 residues. The CDR3 nucleotides read TGTGCCAGCTCACCGCCGGGGGGCGAGCAGTACTTC. This encodes CASSPPGGEQYF.

The chain carries TRBV7-9 and TRBJ1-2; the match to TRBD1 covers 10 bases. The CDR3 runs 15 residues. V lost 0 bases and J lost 5; bases outside the gene matches: 3. The germline V gene has CDR1 SEHNR and CDR2 FQNEAQ (reference sequence). CDR3: CASSLAGQGLYGYTF. The CDR3 bases are TGTGCCAGCAGCTTAGCGGGACAGGGGTTATATGGCTACACCTTC.

This sequence joins TRBV27 and TRBJ2-4; 10 bases line up with TRBD1. The CDR3 has 21 residues. V shed 1 base and J 1 base; nucleotides not matched to a gene: 16. The V gene's germline CDR1 is MNHEY and CDR2 SMNVEV (reference sequence). The CDR3 nucleotides are TGTGCCAGCAGTTTATTTGGGCCCGACAGGGGGCAGGTTCCGGCCAAAAACATTCAGTACTTC. It encodes CASSLFGPDRGQVPAKNIQYF.